This TCR beta chain comes out of a study of cytomegalovirus exposure and HLA in healthy donors. Regarding the study as a whole: When a later analysis compared HLA-associated TCR beta chains with equally common others, the HLA-associated chains turned out to be more clonally expanded and to have lower generation probabilities. The authors later found most CMV-associated TCR beta chains appeared HLA-restricted. Versus the approximately 700-donor mean, an Asian-associated ancestry cluster reportedly showed fewer N-insertions in a later analysis.

Points on this clone: The antigen is undetermined.

The PCR employed 60 Vbeta primers together with 13 Jbeta primers. The protocol was immunoSEQ multiplex PCR, while the TCRdb copy is restricted to in-frame clones and leaves out a portion. The data contain 95,000 to 110,000 clones, 77% of them singletons. Trimming cost V 5 bases and J 5 bases; bases outside gene matches: 8. Germline CDR1 SGDLS, CDR2 YYNGEE. The CDR3 spans 14 residues. The donors gave bone marrow, and they were healthy. This clonotype was sampled from a male donor in good health and CMV-seronegative. This rearrangement joins TRBV9 to TRBJ2-7, with TRBD1 identical over 9 bases. Sequenced: PBMCs. The CDR3 reads CASSRPGTGNEQYF. The CDR3 coding sequence is TGTGCCAGCAGTCGCCCCGGGACAGGGAACGAGCAGTACTTC.